This T cell receptor beta chain was sequenced in a study of blood T cell repertoires in COVID-19 (TCRdb year 2020). About the study as a whole: Collaborator samples came from the United States, Italy and Spain and covered acute and convalescent phases of COVID-19. The prospective study material was composed of cDNA or gDNA derived from T cells, B-cell-depleted T cells, or PBMCs. Subjects who had been exposed to COVID-19, were actively infected with it, or had recovered from it provided the deeply sampled blood TCRbeta repertoires that made up the dataset. A freely available public database, intended as a resource for researchers studying the immune response to SARS-CoV-2, is where the repertoires were released. The samples were drawn from the first 160 participants of the ongoing ImmuneRACE study and from 1,254 subjects provided by 6 global collaborators. A de-identified subject ID, COVID-19 status, age in years and sex were almost always included in the sample metadata. Where available, HLA class I and class II types were taken from metadata supplied by the sample provider and were not determined by assay-based typing.

Regarding this clone: The specificity of this receptor is unknown. Base quality data are lacking; no much larger clone is found one base away.

The CDR3 covers 13 residues, taking in both the cysteine and the phenylalanine. Just CDR3 DNA is preserved here, 39 bases in frame from base 1. The junction carries 7 bases between V and J, which are trimmed by 1 base and 4 bases respectively. The germline V gene supplies CDR1 SGHTA and CDR2 FQGNSA. The immunoSEQ Assay, a bias-controlled multiplex PCR, was used to amplify TCRbeta CDR3 regions from genomic DNA. The authors' pipeline ran thus. The number of nucleated cells in each sample was estimated by amplification of reference gene primers within the assay. To quantify the absolute abundance of each unique TCRbeta CDR3 rearrangement, sequence reads were collapsed and filtered. For each sample, productive Simpson clonality was calculated as the square root of Simpson's diversity index across productive rearrangements. TCRdb's version of the immuneACCESS table is confined to in-frame rearrangements and falls short of the full clone set. An unresolved V gene accounts for under half of the shortfall where checked; the remainder is of unknown origin. The DNA gave D and trimming, while V, J and clone size come from that table. The sample table shows around 300,000 clones, and 75% to 90% are seen once. Roughly 2.3% of the sample rests with the top ten.

Results and caveats for the whole study, not just this receptor: How much clinical and demographic metadata was included differed by source and by participant, and the metadata was provided uncurated.

Whole blood was collected in K2EDTA tubes by collaborating institutions according to the institutions' own protocols. For TCRbeta analysis, collaborator samples were shipped as frozen whole blood, as isolated PBMCs, or as DNA extracted from either sample type. Recombination joined TRBV7-2 with TRBJ1-2; the D gene cannot be resolved reliably. The sample consisted of peripheral blood. The clonotype comes from a man aged 18 to 30 with active or convalescent COVID-19. The base sequence is TGTGCCAGCAGCTTAGGCGGAATCTATGGCTACACCTTC. Its amino acids are CASSLGGIYGYTF.